This TCR beta chain came from a study of post-analysis software for immune sequencing data. Study context: There were relapsing-remitting, secondary progressive and progressive-relapsing multiple sclerosis among the disease courses included. General study findings and limits: A handful of TRBV segments were significantly more frequent in patients than in controls. TRBV5-6, TRBV5-1 and TRBV20-1 were among these segments. Strong same-batch co-clustering of samples appeared with F measure clustering. Multiple sclerosis patients had significantly lower normalized Chao1 diversity than controls.

CDR1 and CDR2 from the germline V gene are WSHSY and SAAADI. The CDR3 contains 16 residues. The library was made from cDNA and included unique molecular identifiers. The yield from approximately 1 to 10 million T cells was some 500,000 cDNA molecules in total. TCRdb reprocessed the PCR reads via MiXCR and lists one record per CDR3 protein. The repertoire includes 650,000 to 850,000 distinct CDR3 sequences, roughly 50% of them detected once, and 4.9% sits in the top ten. This clonotype has more than one count but fewer than ten. The antigen remains undetermined. A junction boundary mismatches the germline segment, possibly from a read error.

V is TRBV10-2 and J is TRBJ1-5; possible D gene TRBD1, 6 bases. Sample: blood. The source of this sequence is a girl aged 5-17 years with multiple sclerosis. CDR3 sequence (DNA): TGTGCCAGCAGTGAGTCGGGGGCAGGGAGCAATCAGCCCCAGCATTTT. Translation: CASSESGAGSNQPQHF.